The entry below describes one T cell receptor beta chain. Its cognate antigen is unknown. The CDR3 contains 16 residues. Unmatched junction bases numbered 6, after V lost 0 bases and J lost 3 bases. Looked up from germline, CDR1 is LGHNA and CDR2 is YNFKEQ. These data belong to a study of cytomegalovirus exposure and HLA in healthy donors. As for the study in general: Among the 398 donors who were genotyped, about 84% fell in the genetic ancestry cluster that is associated with self-reported Caucasian donors.

Overall study findings and caveats: TRBV6-2, TRBV6-3 and some other V segments were excluded as indistinguishable.

The study ran its PCR with 60 Vbeta and 13 Jbeta primers. The table came from immunoSEQ multiplex PCR; TCRdb's copy has only in-frame clones and leaves some out. The sample includes some 140,000 clones, over 60% seen only once; the top ten take less than 1.5%. V and J are TRBV4-2 and TRBJ1-1, with 8 bases aligning to TRBD1. The source is a male donor in good health and CMV-seropositive. The sequencing input was PBMCs. This chain's CDR3 is CASSQDAAQGDTEAFF. DNA of the CDR3: TGTGCCAGCAGCCAAGACGCGGCACAGGGGGACACTGAAGCTTTCTTT.